Described below is a single T cell receptor (beta chain) sequence and its context. Using immunoSEQ multiplex PCR, the repertoire was profiled, and TCRdb retains in-frame clones only, with some absent. The sample carries about 99,000 clones, roughly 92% recorded once. The data stem from a study of T cell responses to AZD1222 COVID-19 vaccine. V lost 10 bases, J lost 2 bases, and 7 bases stayed unmatched. CDR1 and CDR2 from the germline V gene are LNHDA and SQIVND (reference sequence). The CDR3 consists of 14 residues. This TCR was sampled from an adult in good health. The sample here was peripheral blood, taken on day 0 of AZD1222 vaccination. The rearrangement links TRBV19 to TRBJ2-3; 9 positions agree with TRBD2. CDR3 amino acids: CATKTSGSTDTQYF. The CDR3 region has the DNA TGTGCCACCAAGACTAGCGGATCCACAGATACGCAGTATTTT.